The T cell receptor beta chain described here comes from a study of blood T cells in healthy people across ages. PCR was performed a second time for roughly 7 to 11 cycles using a sample-barcoded 5' primer and a J-beta primer mix. TCRdb independently ran MiXCR on the 5' RACE reads; one entry per CDR3 protein. The sample lists 590,000 or so distinct CDR3 sequences; approximately 30% were seen once. A word on this clonotype: The antigen remains undetermined.

The V gene's germline CDR1 is ENHRY and CDR2 SYGVKD. V was shortened by 3 bases and J by 7 bases, with 18 bases between the two germline ends. The CDR3 consists of 15 residues. Study-wide findings and caveats: Roughly linear declines in TCR beta diversity per million T cells occurred with age.

Isolating PBMCs gave at least 6 million of these cells per sample. The chain recombines TRBV10-3 with TRBJ1-2, with D uncertain. The TCR sequence derives from a woman older than 75 in good health. Sequenced input: blood. CDR3 in DNA: TGTGCCATCAGTGATCCCGACCGTTCTATTAGTGGCTACACCTTC. Translated: CAISDPDRSISGYTF.